The 29 T cell receptor beta chains given below trace back to one sample, sequenced in a study of control samples from healthy donors and cancer patients. Here immunoSEQ multiplex PCR was the method, and the copy in TCRdb shows in-frame clones only, minus some. Seen here are almost 90,000 clones, roughly nine tenths observed once, and the top ten hold about 21%. Sample: blood. Receptors were obtained from a man aged 25 to 40 in good health.

The rearrangement uses TRBV11-1 and TRBJ2-7; D remains unclear. CDR3 length equals 12 residues. Trimming stripped 1 base from V and 5 bases from J, with 6 bases between. Per the germline V gene, CDR1 is SGHAT and CDR2 is FQDESV (reference sequence). This chain's CDR3 is CASSLGRNEQYF. The CDR3 DNA reads as TGTGCCAGCAGCTTAGGGAGAAACGAGCAGTACTTC.

The chain combines TRBV6-5 with TRBJ2-5; 7 positions agree with TRBD2. Unmatched junction bases numbered 6, after V lost 4 bases and J lost 4 bases. The CDR3 loop spans 14 amino acids. The V gene's germline CDR1 is MNHEY and CDR2 SVGAGI. The CDR3 spells CASSSGGVGETQYF. DNA for the CDR3: TGTGCCAGCAGTTCGGGGGGAGTAGGAGAGACCCAGTACTTC.

The chain combines TRBV7-2 with TRBJ1-2; D is unresolved. The CDR3 is 16 amino acids. Germline values: CDR1 SGHTA, CDR2 FQGNSA. The V and J ends lost 1 base and 2 bases respectively, with 14 bases between them. The CDR3 nucleotides read TGTGCCAGCAGCTTAGTTGCCGATCCGATCAACTATGGCTACACCTTC. Translation gives CASSLVADPINYGYTF.

The CDR3 sequence: CASSYRSGASYNEQFF. The CDR3 DNA is TGTGCCAGCAGTTACCGTAGCGGGGCCTCCTACAATGAGCAGTTCTTC. V gene TRBV6-2 or TRBV6-3 combines with J gene TRBJ2-1; 8 bases agree with TRBD2. CDR1 and CDR2 (germline): MNHEY, SVGEGT. V lost 2 bases to trimming and J lost 0 bases; unmatched junction nucleotides: 3. This CDR3 contains 16 residues.

The chain uses TRBV18 and TRBJ1-1, with D unclear. CDR3 length: 16 amino acids. Germline V gives CDR1 KGHSH, CDR2 LQKENI. The germline V and J ends were trimmed by 2 bases and 0 bases, with 13 bases remaining between them. The CDR3 here is CASSPSGISLNTEAFF. The CDR3 DNA follows: TGTGCCAGCTCACCATCCGGCATCTCGCTGAACACTGAAGCTTTCTTT.

The chain recombines TRBV15 with TRBJ2-6, with a possible D match to TRBD1 (5 bases). Per germline, CDR1 LNHNV and CDR2 YYDKDF (reference sequence). The V end was cut by 2 bases, the J end by 0 bases, with 11 bases between. This CDR3 comprises 17 residues. CDR3 nucleotides: TGTGCCACCAGCAGAAGGACAACAAGCTCTGGGGCCAACGTCCTGACTTTC. Translating it yields CATSRRTTSSGANVLTF.

In this sample, this clone turned up once. V gene TRBV21-1 combines with J gene TRBJ1-1; no check of the table's D call, TRBD1, against the DNA was made. TRBV21-1 is tagged as a pseudogene. CDR3 length: 19 residues. The CDR3 DNA reads TGTGCCAGCAGCAGGGGAAGGAGGACAGGGGGAATGCAGGATACTGAAGCTTTCTTT. This sequence encodes CASSRGRRTGGMQDTEAFF.

The J gene is TRBJ2-2, the V gene TRBV7-2; TRBD2 agrees at 14 bases. This CDR3 is built from 16 residues. In germline, CDR1 is SGHTA, CDR2 FQGNSA. V lost 5 bases, J lost 6 bases, and 5 bases stayed unmatched. CDR3 DNA sequence: TGTGCCAGCAGCCCCGGACTAGCGGGGGGCGCCGGGGAGCTGTTTTTT. Translation: CASSPGLAGGAGELFF.

The genes are TRBV19 and TRBJ1-4; D unclear. V was cut by 3 bases and J by 0 bases, with 11 bases left in between. This CDR3 is built from 16 residues. CDR1 is LNHDA and CDR2 is SQIVND in the germline V gene (reference sequence). The CDR3, as DNA: TGTGCCAGTAGTATCGTAATGGGTGCAACTAATGAAAAACTGTTTTTT. It codes for CASSIVMGATNEKLFF.

The CDR3 nucleotides read TGCGCCAGCGCGCGGGACGCCAACACCGGGGAGCTGTTTTTT. Encoded protein: CASARDANTGELFF. The chain employs TRBV5-1 and TRBJ2-2, with a weak D call TRBD2 (6 bases). Trimming took 7 bases from V and 2 from J, leaving 12 bases between them. CDR3 length: 14 amino acids. Germline V gene data show CDR1 as SGHRS and CDR2 as YFSETQ.

Concerning this clone: At one of its ends the junction is not consistent with the germline gene, which may arise from a read error. The rearrangement joins TRBV7-6 to TRBJ2-3; 8 positions match TRBD1. CDR3 size: 15 residues. Germline-derived CDR1 and CDR2 are SGHVS and FNYEAQ. CDR3 protein: CASSLAGGVSDTQYF. In DNA form, the CDR3 reads TGTGCCAGCAGCCTAGCAGGGGGCGTATCAGATACGCAGTATTTT.

The chain is built from TRBV11-2 and TRBJ2-7; D is unresolved. With 5 bases removed from V and 0 bases from J, the gap between germline ends came to 11 bases. From germline, CDR1 is SGHAT and CDR2 FQNNGV. The CDR3 is 14 amino acids. This chain's CDR3 is CASSHNTNSYEQYF. The CDR3 DNA follows: TGTGCCAGCAGCCACAACACCAACTCCTACGAGCAGTACTTC.

This chain joins TRBV19 and TRBJ1-2; 7 nucleotides align to TRBD1. Trimming cost V 4 bases and J 1 base; bases outside gene matches: 6. The germline V gene encodes CDR1 LNHDA and CDR2 SQIVND (reference sequence). This CDR3 has 15 residues. The CDR3 DNA reads as TGTGCCAGTAGTACCGGACAGGCGGTTAACTATGGCTACACCTTC. Its translation: CASSTGQAVNYGYTF.

The chain is built from TRBV2 and TRBJ2-3; 12 positions match TRBD1. There are 16 residues in the CDR3. V shed 0 bases, J shed 5 bases, and the junction held 3 bases outside the gene matches. The germline V gene encodes CDR1 SNHLY and CDR2 FYNNEI. The CDR3, as DNA: TGTGCCAGCAGTGAAGCGGGGACAGGGGGCATAGATACGCAGTATTTT. This gives the protein CASSEAGTGGIDTQYF.

The chain is built from TRBV10-3 and TRBJ1-2; possibly TRBD1 for D (6 bases). The CDR3 is 14 residues long. Germline loops: CDR1 ENHRY, CDR2 SYGVKD. Deletions cut 5 bases from V and 2 bases from J, with 12 bases between. The CDR3 protein is CAISHQGTNYGYTF. CDR3 DNA sequence: TGTGCCATCAGTCATCAGGGGACCAACTATGGCTACACCTTC.

V is TRBV7-9 and J is TRBJ2-2, with D tentatively TRBD2 (6 bases). Trimming took off 3 bases at V and 4 bases at J, with 12 bases between the two ends. Germline CDR1 reads SEHNR; CDR2 reads FQNEAQ (reference sequence). The CDR3 length is 15 residues. This chain's CDR3 is CASSLRVAVTGELFF. CDR3 nucleotides: TGTGCCAGCAGCTTGAGGGTAGCGGTCACCGGGGAGCTGTTTTTT. Using reference TRBV7-9 and TRBJ2-2 for the parts outside the CDR3, the full variable domain is DTGVSQNPRHKITKRGQNVTFRCDPISEHNRLYWYRQTLGQGPEFLTYFQNEAQLEKSRLLSDRFSAERPKGSFSTLEIQRTEQGDSAMYLCASSLRVAVTGELFFGEGSRLTVL.

On this clone itself: This clone may be a read error of a much larger clone one base away. This chain connects TRBV7-3 to TRBJ2-3; 11 nucleotides match TRBD2. J gave up 6 bases and V 5 bases, and 10 bases lay outside the gene matches. The germline gives CDR1 SGHTA, CDR2 FQGTGA. CDR3 size: 16 residues. The CDR3 loop is CASSPKTSGGADTQYF. For the CDR3, the DNA is TGTGCCAGCAGCCCTAAAACTAGCGGGGGAGCGGATACGCAGTATTTT.

The V call is TRBV30, the J call TRBJ1-1; maybe TRBD1 (5 bases). Deletions cut 1 base from V and 0 bases from J, with 15 bases between. The CDR3 covers 16 residues. CDR1 is GTSNPN, CDR2 SVGIG, per germline (reference sequence). The CDR3 bases are TGTGCCTGGAGTGGGGGCCGGACATTCATGAACACTGAAGCTTTCTTT. Translating it yields CAWSGGRTFMNTEAFF.

The chain carries TRBV30 and TRBJ1-2, with 8 bases aligning to TRBD1. V shed 1 base and J 8 bases; nucleotides not matched to a gene: 6. The CDR3 totals 13 residues. Germline assignment: CDR1 GTSNPN and CDR2 SVGIG (reference sequence). The CDR3 is CAWSDRGSSGYTF. The CDR3 nucleotides are TGTGCCTGGAGTGACAGGGGGTCATCCGGCTACACCTTC.

On this clone: The same CDR3 is also encoded by other DNA sequences in this sample. V and J are TRBV28 and TRBJ1-2, with a possible D match to TRBD1 (5 bases). The CDR3 is 13 residues long. The V end lost 0 bases, the J end lost 5 bases, and 7 bases lay between the germline ends. Germline V gives CDR1 MDHEN, CDR2 SYDVKM. CDR3 residues: CASSLWGEYGYTF. DNA of the CDR3: TGTGCCAGCAGTTTATGGGGGGAATATGGCTACACCTTC.

V is TRBV6-4 and J is TRBJ2-3; 9 bases are a match to TRBD1. Trimming removed 5 bases from V and 4 bases from J; junction bases left unmatched: 4. Germline V gene sequence: CDR1 MRHNA, CDR2 SNTAGT. The CDR3 totals 14 residues. This chain's CDR3 is CASSRTGEADTQYF. The CDR3 region has the DNA TGTGCCAGCAGTCGGACAGGGGAGGCAGATACGCAGTATTTT.

V usage is TRBV9 and J usage is TRBJ1-2; possibly TRBD1 for D (6 bases). Germline values: CDR1 SGDLS, CDR2 YYNGEE. Trimming pared 7 bases from V and 0 bases from J, leaving 13 bases between. The CDR3 loop spans 14 amino acids. The DNA for the CDR3 is TGTGCCAGCCGCCGGACAGAAGCTAACTATGGCTACACCTTC. Encoded protein: CASRRTEANYGYTF.

This rearrangement joins TRBV5-4 to TRBJ1-2; D gene unclear. The CDR3 runs to 15 residues. Per germline, CDR1 SGHNT and CDR2 YYREEE (reference sequence). The V end lost 4 bases, the J end lost 0 bases, and 13 bases lay between the germline ends. CDR3 DNA: TGTGCCAGCAGCCGCCTGGAGGCGTCTAACTATGGCTACACCTTC. Translating it yields CASSRLEASNYGYTF.

The chain is built from TRBV6-4 and TRBJ2-3; D gene ambiguous. CDR3 length: 15 residues. Germline-derived CDR1 and CDR2 are MRHNA and SNTAGT. V was shortened by 2 bases and J by 1 base, with 10 bases between the two germline ends. The CDR3 nucleotides are TGTGCCAGCAGTGACGAAGGACGAGGCACAGATACGCAGTATTTT. Its translation is CASSDEGRGTDTQYF.

The DNA of the CDR3 is TGTGCCAGCAGCCGGATCCGGGACAGGGGGTCGGTCACCGGGGAGCTGTTTTTT. Translated: CASSRIRDRGSVTGELFF. V usage is TRBV3-1 (or the pseudogene TRBV3-2) and J usage is TRBJ2-2; 11 bases map to TRBD1. Looked up from germline, CDR1 is LGHDT and CDR2 is YNNKEL (reference sequence). The CDR3 covers 18 residues. The V gene end was trimmed by 4 bases and the J gene end by 4 bases; junction bases not matched to a gene: 11.

The chain links TRBV6-5 to TRBJ2-1, with D possibly TRBD1 on 6 matching bases. V lost 6 bases and J 6 bases, leaving 6 bases between the germline ends. The CDR3 consists of 11 residues. The germline V gene encodes CDR1 MNHEY and CDR2 SVGAGI. CDR3 sequence reads: CASRGANEQFF. The DNA of the CDR3 is TGTGCCAGCAGGGGGGCCAATGAGCAGTTCTTC.

V is TRBV11-1 and J is TRBJ2-1; the match to TRBD2 covers 8 bases. CDR1 is SGHAT, CDR2 FQDESV, per germline (reference sequence). The CDR3 is 16 amino acids. Trimming cost V 3 bases and J 7 bases; bases outside gene matches: 11. In DNA, the CDR3 is TGTGCCAGCAGCTTGGACGGGGGGGCCGGAAAGAATGAGCAGTTCTTC. This sequence encodes CASSLDGGAGKNEQFF. Using reference TRBV11-1 and TRBJ2-1 for the parts outside the CDR3, the full variable domain is EAEVAQSPRYKITEKSQAVAFWCDPISGHATLYWYRQILGQGPELLVQFQDESVVDDSQLPKDRFSAERLKGVDSTLKIQPAELGDSAMYLCASSLDGGAGKNEQFFGPGTRLTVL.

This CDR3 reads CASSDRGRYTGELFF. DNA of the CDR3: TGTGCCAGCAGCGACAGGGGGCGATACACCGGGGAGCTGTTTTTT. V gene TRBV6-5 combines with J gene TRBJ2-2; 10 bases align to TRBD1. This CDR3 spans 15 amino acids. Losses at the gene ends were 6 bases for V and 3 bases for J; bases not matched to a gene: 4. The germline gives CDR1 MNHEY, CDR2 SVGAGI.

The rearrangement joins TRBV19 to TRBJ2-7, with 8 bases lining up with TRBD1. This CDR3 is 14 amino acids long. The V and J ends lost 7 bases and 2 bases, in that order; junction bases with no gene match: 7. Germline CDR1 reads LNHDA; CDR2 reads SQIVND (reference sequence). In nucleotides, the CDR3 is TGTGCCAGTAAACCGGGACAGGATACCTACGAGCAGTACTTC. This gives the protein CASKPGQDTYEQYF.